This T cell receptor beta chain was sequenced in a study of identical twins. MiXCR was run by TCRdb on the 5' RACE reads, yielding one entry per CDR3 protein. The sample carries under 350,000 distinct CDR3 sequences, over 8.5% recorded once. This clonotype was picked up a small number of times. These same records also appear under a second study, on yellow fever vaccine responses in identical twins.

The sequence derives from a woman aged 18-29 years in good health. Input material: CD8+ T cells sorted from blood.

CDR3 bases: TGTGCCAGCCGGGACACCCAGAACACTGAAGCTTTCTTT. It codes for CASRDTQNTEAFF. The chain links TRBV6-1 to TRBJ1-1, with D possibly TRBD1 on 6 matching bases. Germline V gives CDR1 MNHNS, CDR2 SASEGT. The V and J ends lost 8 bases and 1 base respectively, with 11 bases between them. There are 13 residues in the CDR3.